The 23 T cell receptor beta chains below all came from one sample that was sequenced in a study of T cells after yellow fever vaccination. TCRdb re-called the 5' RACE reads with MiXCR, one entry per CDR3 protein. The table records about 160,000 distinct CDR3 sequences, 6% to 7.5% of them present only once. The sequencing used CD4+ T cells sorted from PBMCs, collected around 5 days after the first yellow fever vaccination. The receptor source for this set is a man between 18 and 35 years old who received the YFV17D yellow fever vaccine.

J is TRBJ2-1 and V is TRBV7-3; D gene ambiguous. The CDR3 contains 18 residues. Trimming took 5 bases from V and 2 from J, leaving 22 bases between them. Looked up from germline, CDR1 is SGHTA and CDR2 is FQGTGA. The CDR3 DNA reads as TGTGCCAGCAGCACATCTGTCATCAGGCGCCAGCCCTACAATGAGCAGTTCTTC. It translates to CASSTSVIRRQPYNEQFF.

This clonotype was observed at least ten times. The CDR3 region has the DNA TGTGCCAGCAGTTCTCTAATGGCCAGCGAAGCTTTCTTT. Translating gives CASSSLMASEAFF. This chain uses TRBV12-3 or TRBV12-4 with TRBJ1-1; D is undetermined. The CDR3 length is 13 residues. The V end was cut by 4 bases, the J end by 8 bases, with 14 bases between.

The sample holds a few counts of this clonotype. DNA for the CDR3: TGTGCCATCAGACCGGGACACCAGGACCAATCAACTAATGAAAAACTGTTTTTT. Protein sequence: CAIRPGHQDQSTNEKLFF. The gene calls are TRBV10-3 and TRBJ1-4, with D perhaps matching TRBD1 (6 bases). CDR3 size: 18 residues. The V end lost 6 bases, the J end lost 0 bases, and 20 bases lay between the germline ends. Germline values: CDR1 ENHRY, CDR2 SYGVKD.

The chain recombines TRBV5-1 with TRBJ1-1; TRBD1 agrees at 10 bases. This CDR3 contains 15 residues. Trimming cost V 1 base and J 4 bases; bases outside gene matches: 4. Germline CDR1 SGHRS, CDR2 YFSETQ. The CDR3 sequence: CASSLMTGGPTEAFF. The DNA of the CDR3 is TGCGCCAGCAGCTTGATGACAGGGGGCCCCACTGAAGCTTTCTTT.

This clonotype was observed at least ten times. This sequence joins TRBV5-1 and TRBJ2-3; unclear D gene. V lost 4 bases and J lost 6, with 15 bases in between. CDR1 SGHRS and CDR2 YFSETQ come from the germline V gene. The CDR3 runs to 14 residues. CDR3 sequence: CASSPGPESDTQYF. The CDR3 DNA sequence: TGCGCCAGCAGCCCCGGACCGGAATCTGATACGCAGTATTTT.

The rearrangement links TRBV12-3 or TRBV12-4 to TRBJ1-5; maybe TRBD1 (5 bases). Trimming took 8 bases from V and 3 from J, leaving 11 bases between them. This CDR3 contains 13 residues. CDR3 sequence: CASGGTPNQPQHF. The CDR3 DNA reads TGTGCCAGCGGCGGGACCCCCAATCAGCCCCAGCATTTT.

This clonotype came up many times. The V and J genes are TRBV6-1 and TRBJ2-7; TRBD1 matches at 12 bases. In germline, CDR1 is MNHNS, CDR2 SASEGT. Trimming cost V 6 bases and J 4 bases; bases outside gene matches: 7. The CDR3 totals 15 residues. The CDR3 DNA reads TGTGCCAGCAGGGCCTCGGGACAGGGGGCGTACGAGCAGTACTTC. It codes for CASRASGQGAYEQYF.

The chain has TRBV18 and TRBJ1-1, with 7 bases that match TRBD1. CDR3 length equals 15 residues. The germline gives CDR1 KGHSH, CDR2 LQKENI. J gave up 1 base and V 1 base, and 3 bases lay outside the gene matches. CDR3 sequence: CASSPRAGGNTEAFF. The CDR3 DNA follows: TGTGCCAGCTCACCACGGGCAGGGGGGAACACTGAAGCTTTCTTT.

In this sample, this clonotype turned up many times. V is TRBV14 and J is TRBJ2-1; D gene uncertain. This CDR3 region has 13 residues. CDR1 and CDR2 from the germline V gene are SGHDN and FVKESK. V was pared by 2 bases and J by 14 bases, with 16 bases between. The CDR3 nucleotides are TGTGCCAGCAGCCAATGGCCGCATAATTTCGAGTTCTTC. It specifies CASSQWPHNFEFF.

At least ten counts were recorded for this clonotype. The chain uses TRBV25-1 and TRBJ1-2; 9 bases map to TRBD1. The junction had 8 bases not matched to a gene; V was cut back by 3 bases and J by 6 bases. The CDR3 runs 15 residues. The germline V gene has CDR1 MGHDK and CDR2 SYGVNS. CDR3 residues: CASSEGQGALDGYTF. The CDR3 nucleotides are TGTGCCAGCAGTGAGGGACAGGGCGCTTTGGATGGCTACACCTTC.

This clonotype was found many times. The CDR3 is CATEGQNLDTQYF. The CDR3 bases are TGTGCCACCGAGGGGCAGAACCTTGATACGCAGTATTTT. V is TRBV24-1 and J is TRBJ2-3, with D perhaps being TRBD1 or TRBD2 (5 bases each). The V gene lost 9 bases and the J gene lost 6 bases, with 15 bases spanning the gap. Germline V gene lookup returns CDR1 KGHDR and CDR2 SFDVKD. The CDR3 runs to 13 residues.

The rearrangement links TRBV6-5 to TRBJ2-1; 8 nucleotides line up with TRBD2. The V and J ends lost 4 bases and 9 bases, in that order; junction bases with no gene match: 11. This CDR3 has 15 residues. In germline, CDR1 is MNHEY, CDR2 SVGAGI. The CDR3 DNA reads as TGTGCCAGCAGTTCTTTTAGCGGGGTGACTGGTGAGCAGTTCTTC. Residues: CASSSFSGVTGEQFF.

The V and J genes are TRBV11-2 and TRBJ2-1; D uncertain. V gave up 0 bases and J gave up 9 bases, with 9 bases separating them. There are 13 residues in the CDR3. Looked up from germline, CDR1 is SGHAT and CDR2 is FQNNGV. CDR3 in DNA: TGTGCCAGCAGCTTAGATCTTATGGGTGAGCAGTTCTTC. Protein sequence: CASSLDLMGEQFF.

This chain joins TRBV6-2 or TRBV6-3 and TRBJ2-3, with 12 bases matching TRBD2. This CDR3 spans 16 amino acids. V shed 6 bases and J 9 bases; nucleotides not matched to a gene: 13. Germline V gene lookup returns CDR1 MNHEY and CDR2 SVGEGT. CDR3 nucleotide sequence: TGTGCCAGCAGCAACGGACTAGCGGGGCCTCTAAGCACGCAGTATTTT. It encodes CASSNGLAGPLSTQYF.

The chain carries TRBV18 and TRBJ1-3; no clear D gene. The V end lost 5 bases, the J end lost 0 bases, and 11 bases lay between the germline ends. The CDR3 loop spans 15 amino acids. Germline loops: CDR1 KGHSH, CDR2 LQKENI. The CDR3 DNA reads TGTGCCAGCTCAATGTCGGGCCGCTCTGGAAACACCATATATTTT. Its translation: CASSMSGRSGNTIYF.

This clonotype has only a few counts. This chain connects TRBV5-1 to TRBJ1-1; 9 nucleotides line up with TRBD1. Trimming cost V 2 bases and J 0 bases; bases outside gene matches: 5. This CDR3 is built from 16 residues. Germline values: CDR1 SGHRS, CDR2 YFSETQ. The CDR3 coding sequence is TGCGCCAGCAGCTTACAGGGGGCTGGCGTGAACACTGAAGCTTTCTTT. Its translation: CASSLQGAGVNTEAFF.

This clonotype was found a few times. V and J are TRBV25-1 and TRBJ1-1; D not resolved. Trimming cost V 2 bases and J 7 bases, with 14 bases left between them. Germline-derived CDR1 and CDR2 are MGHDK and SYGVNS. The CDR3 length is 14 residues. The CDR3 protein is CASSERTRMGEAFF. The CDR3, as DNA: TGTGCCAGCAGTGAAAGAACTAGGATGGGTGAAGCTTTCTTT.

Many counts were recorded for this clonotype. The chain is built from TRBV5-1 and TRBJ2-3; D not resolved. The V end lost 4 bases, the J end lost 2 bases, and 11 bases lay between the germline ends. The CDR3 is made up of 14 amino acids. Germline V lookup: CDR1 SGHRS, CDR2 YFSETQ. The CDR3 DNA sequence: TGCGCCAGCAGCAAGGACGGATACACAGATACGCAGTATTTT. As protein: CASSKDGYTDTQYF.

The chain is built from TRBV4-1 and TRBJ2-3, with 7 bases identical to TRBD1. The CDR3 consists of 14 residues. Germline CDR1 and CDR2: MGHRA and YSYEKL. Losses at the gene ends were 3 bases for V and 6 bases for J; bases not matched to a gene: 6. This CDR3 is CASSQHTGDDTQYF. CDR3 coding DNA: TGCGCCAGCAGCCAGCACACAGGGGACGATACGCAGTATTTT.

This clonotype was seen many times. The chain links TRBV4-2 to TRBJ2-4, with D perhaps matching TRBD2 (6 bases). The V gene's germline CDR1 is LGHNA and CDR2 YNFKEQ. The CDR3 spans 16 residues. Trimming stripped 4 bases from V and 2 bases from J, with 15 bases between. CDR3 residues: CASSPASGGSKNIQYF. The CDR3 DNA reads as TGTGCCAGCAGCCCCGCTTCTGGGGGGTCCAAAAACATTCAGTACTTC.

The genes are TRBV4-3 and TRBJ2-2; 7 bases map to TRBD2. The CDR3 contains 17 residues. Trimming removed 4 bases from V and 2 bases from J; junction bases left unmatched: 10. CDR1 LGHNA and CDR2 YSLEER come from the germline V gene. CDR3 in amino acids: CASSPLRGGGNTGELFF. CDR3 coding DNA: TGCGCCAGCAGCCCCTTGCGGGGCGGGGGAAACACCGGGGAGCTGTTTTTT.

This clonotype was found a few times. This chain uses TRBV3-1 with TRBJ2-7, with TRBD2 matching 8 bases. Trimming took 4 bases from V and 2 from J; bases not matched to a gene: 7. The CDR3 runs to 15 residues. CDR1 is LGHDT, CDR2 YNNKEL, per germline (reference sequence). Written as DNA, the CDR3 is TGTGCCAGCAGCCCCGGGGGGGCGGGGGCCTACGAGCAGTACTTC. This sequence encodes CASSPGGAGAYEQYF.

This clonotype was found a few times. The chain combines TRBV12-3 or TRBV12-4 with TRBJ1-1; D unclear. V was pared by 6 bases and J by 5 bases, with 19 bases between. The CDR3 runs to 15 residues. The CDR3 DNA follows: TGTGCCAGCAGCCCCACGGCCCGCCCACGGACTGAAGCTTTCTTT. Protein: CASSPTARPRTEAFF.